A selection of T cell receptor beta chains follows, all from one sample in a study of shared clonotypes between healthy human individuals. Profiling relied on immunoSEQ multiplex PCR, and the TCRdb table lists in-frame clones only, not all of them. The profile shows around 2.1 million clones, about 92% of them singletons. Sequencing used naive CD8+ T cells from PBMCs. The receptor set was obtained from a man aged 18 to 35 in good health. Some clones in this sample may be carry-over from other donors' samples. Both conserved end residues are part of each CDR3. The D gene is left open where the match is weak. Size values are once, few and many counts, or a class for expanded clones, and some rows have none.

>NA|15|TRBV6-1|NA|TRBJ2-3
TGTGCCAGCTGGGGTAGTGGAGGGGACACAGATACGCAGTATTTT
CASWGSGGDTDTQYF
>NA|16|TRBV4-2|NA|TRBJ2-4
TGTGCCAGCAGCCAGGGGAAGGGGGACGCCAAAAACATTCAGTACTTC
CASSQGKGDAKNIQYF
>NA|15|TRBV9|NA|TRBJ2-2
TGTGCCAGCAGCCCTATCGGGCCGGGGGCCGGGGAGCTGTTTTTT
CASSPIGPGAGELFF
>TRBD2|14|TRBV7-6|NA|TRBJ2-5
TGTGCCAGCAGCTTGGCGCGGGAGAGGGAGACCCAGTACTTC
CASSLARERETQYF
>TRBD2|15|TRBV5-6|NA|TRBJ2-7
TGTGCCAGCAGCGTCGTACTAGCGGGAGCCTACGAGCAGTACTTC
CASSVVLAGAYEQYF
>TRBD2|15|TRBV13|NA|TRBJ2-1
TGTGCCAGCAGCTTCGGACTAGCGGCACCGGGCGGGCAGTTCTTC
CASSFGLAAPGGQFF
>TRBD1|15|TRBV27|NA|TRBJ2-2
TGTGCCAGCAGAGAGACGACAGGGGACCCCGGGGAGCTGTTTTTT
CASRETTGDPGELFF
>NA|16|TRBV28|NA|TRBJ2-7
TGTGCCAGCAGCCCCCTCCCGACACAGGAGAACTACGAGCAGTACTTC
CASSPLPTQENYEQYF
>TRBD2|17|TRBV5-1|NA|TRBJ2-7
TGCGCCAGCAGCTTGGGGATATATACTAGCGGCTCCTACGAGCAGTACTTC
CASSLGIYTSGSYEQYF
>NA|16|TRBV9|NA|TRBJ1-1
TGTGCCAGCAGCGTAGTCCCAACTGGGGGGAACACTGAAGCTTTCTTT
CASSVVPTGGNTEAFF
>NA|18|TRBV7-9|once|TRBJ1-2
TGTGCCAGCAGCTTAGATGGGGGGCTGGGTCTGCCCTTCTATGGCTACACCTTC
CASSLDGGLGLPFYGYTF
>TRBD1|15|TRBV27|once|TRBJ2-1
TGTGCCAGCAGTGCGACAGGGGGCGCTTACAATGAGCAGTTCTTC
CASSATGGAYNEQFF
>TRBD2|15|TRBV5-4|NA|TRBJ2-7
TGTGCCAGCAGCTTCTTCGTGGGAGGGATGTACGAGCAGTACTTC
CASSFFVGGMYEQYF
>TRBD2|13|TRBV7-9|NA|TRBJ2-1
TGTGCCAGCAGCCCGGGAGGTAGTAATGAGCAGTTCTTC
CASSPGGSNEQFF
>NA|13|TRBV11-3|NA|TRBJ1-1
TGTGCCAGCAGCTTAGGCCGGACAGCTGAAGCTTTCTTT
CASSLGRTAEAFF
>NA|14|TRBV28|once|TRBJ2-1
TGTGCCAGCAGTTTTTCCGACGAGGGGAATGAGCAGTTCTTC
CASSFSDEGNEQFF
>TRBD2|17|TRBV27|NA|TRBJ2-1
TGTGCCAGCAGTTCCTCGGTCGGGAGGGCCTCTTACAATGAGCAGTTCTTC
CASSSSVGRASYNEQFF
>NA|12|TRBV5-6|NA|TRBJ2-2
TGTGCCAGCAGCTTGAACGGGGTCGAGCTGTTTTTT
CASSLNGVELFF
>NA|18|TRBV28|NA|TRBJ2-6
TGTGCCAGCAGTTTATGGAGGCAGCTCTCCGGCGGGGCCAACGTCCTGACTTTC
CASSLWRQLSGGANVLTF
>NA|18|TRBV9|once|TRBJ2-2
TGTGCCAGCAGCGCAAGGATGGAATTAACAGCGAACACCGGGGAGCTGTTTTTT
CASSARMELTANTGELFF
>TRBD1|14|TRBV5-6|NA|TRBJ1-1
TGTGCCAGCAGCGACCGGGACAGGGGAACTGAAGCTTTCTTT
CASSDRDRGTEAFF
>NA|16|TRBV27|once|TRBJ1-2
TGTGCCAGCAGCCCCTTATACCGCGGGGGCGCCTATGGCTACACCTTC
CASSPLYRGGAYGYTF
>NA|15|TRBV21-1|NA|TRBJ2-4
TGTGCCAGCAGCAGCCAACAGGGAGGCAAAAACATTCAGTACTTC
CASSSQQGGKNIQYF
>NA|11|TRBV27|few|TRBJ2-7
TGTGCCAGCAGTTCCAGTTACGAGCAGTACTTC
CASSSSYEQYF
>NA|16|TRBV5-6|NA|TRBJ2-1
TGTGCCAGCAGCTTGGCCTGGGGAGGGGGCAAAGATGAGCAGTTCTTC
CASSLAWGGGKDEQFF
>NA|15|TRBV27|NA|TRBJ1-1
TGTGCCAGCAGTTTATCCCACAGCCTGAACACTGAAGCTTTCTTT
CASSLSHSLNTEAFF
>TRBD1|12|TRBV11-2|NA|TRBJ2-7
TGTGCCAGTGGGACAGGAGTCTACGAGCAGTACTTC
CASGTGVYEQYF
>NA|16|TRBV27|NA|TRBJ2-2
TGTGCCAGCAGTTTTACCCGGCAGGACCTCACCGGGGAGCTGTTTTTT
CASSFTRQDLTGELFF
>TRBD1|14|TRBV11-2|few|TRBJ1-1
TGTGCCAGCAGCTTAATCAGGGGGGACACTGAAGCTTTCTTT
CASSLIRGDTEAFF
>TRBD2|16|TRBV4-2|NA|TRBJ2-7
TGTGCCAGCAGCCAAGATCCGGCGGGGGGTTCCTACGAGCAGTACTTC
CASSQDPAGGSYEQYF
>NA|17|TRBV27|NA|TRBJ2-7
TGTGCCAGCAGTTTATCCCCCGGGCTAGCATCGGTGGGTGAGCAGTACTTC
CASSLSPGLASVGEQYF
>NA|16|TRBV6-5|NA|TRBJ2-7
TGTGCCAGCAGTTACTCCGGCGGGTTAGAGACCTACGAGCAGTACTTC
CASSYSGGLETYEQYF
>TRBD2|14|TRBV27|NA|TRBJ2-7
TGTGCCAGCAGTTTATCGGGACTAGGGTACGAGCAGTACTTC
CASSLSGLGYEQYF